These 18 T cell receptor beta chains share one sample of origin, sequenced in a study of blood T cell repertoires in COVID-19 (dated by TCRdb to 2018 to 2021). The library came from the immunoSEQ multiplex PCR assay. The clones in this table, taken by TCRdb from immuneACCESS, are in-frame only. Not every clone is retained; where verified, under half of the shortfall comes from an unresolved V gene, and the cause of the rest is unknown. A total of about 160,000 clones appear in this sample, about four fifths of them only once. The ten largest make up roughly 14% of the sample. Sequencing used peripheral blood. The receptors originated from a woman of 80 years or more with acute or convalescent COVID-19.

The CDR3 DNA reads as TGTGCCAGCAGCTTGAGGGGTCTTTCCTACGAGCAGTACTTC. Translation: CASSLRGLSYEQYF. The V and J genes are TRBV5-6 and TRBJ2-7, with D tentatively TRBD1 (5 bases). The CDR3 runs to 14 residues. Trimming took 1 base from V and 1 from J, leaving 9 bases between them. The germline V gene has CDR1 SGHDT and CDR2 YYEEEE.

A few counts support this clone. This chain uses TRBV4-1 with TRBJ2-1, with 10 nucleotides matching TRBD2. The CDR3 is made up of 15 amino acids. V was clipped by 0 bases and J by 9 bases; unmatched bases: 5. From germline, CDR1 is MGHRA and CDR2 YSYEKL. The CDR3 loop reads CASSQEGLAGGEQFF. For the CDR3, the DNA is TGCGCCAGCAGCCAAGAAGGGTTAGCGGGAGGTGAGCAGTTCTTC.

The V and J genes are TRBV6-5 and TRBJ1-5, with 9 bases matching TRBD1. Germline V gene data show CDR1 as MNHEY and CDR2 as SVGAGI. The ends lost 7 bases at V and 6 bases at J; junction bases unmatched: 10. This CDR3 spans 15 amino acids. The CDR3 here is CASTLDRGETQPQHF. In DNA, the CDR3 is TGTGCCAGCACTCTTGACAGGGGGGAAACTCAGCCCCAGCATTTT.

The chain uses TRBV6-1 and TRBJ2-1; 12 positions agree with TRBD2. The germline V gene has CDR1 MNHNS and CDR2 SASEGT. This CDR3 spans 17 amino acids. The V segment lost 2 bases and the J segment 9 bases; nucleotides outside the gene matches: 11. CDR3 in amino acids: CASSEYLAGGPGTEQFF. The CDR3, as DNA: TGTGCCAGCAGTGAATATCTAGCGGGGGGGCCTGGTACTGAGCAGTTCTTC.

The chain recombines TRBV2 with TRBJ1-4; 9 nucleotides match TRBD1. The trim removed 6 bases at V and 1 base at J, leaving 9 bases unmatched. Germline CDR1 is SNHLY and CDR2 is FYNNEI. The CDR3 sequence is 17 residues long. CDR3 in amino acids: CASSFSGTGLTNEKLFF. Here the CDR3 DNA reads TGTGCCAGCAGCTTCTCCGGGACAGGGTTAACTAATGAAAAACTGTTTTTT. The variable domain in full, completed from reference TRBV2 and TRBJ1-4, reads EPEVTQTPSHQVTQMGQEVILRCVPISNHLYFYWYRQILGQKVEFLVSFYNNEISEKSEIFDDQFSVERPDGSNFTLKIRSTKLEDSAMYFCASSFSGTGLTNEKLFFGSGTQLSVL.

This chain connects TRBV28 to TRBJ2-7; tentatively, D is TRBD2 (5 bases). The CDR3 runs to 14 residues. CDR1 MDHEN and CDR2 SYDVKM come from the germline V gene. With 5 bases removed from V and 3 bases from J, the gap between germline ends came to 14 bases. CDR3 loop: CASSRPPGNYEQYF. DNA for the CDR3: TGTGCCAGCAGTCGGCCGCCGGGGAACTACGAGCAGTACTTC.

The genes are TRBV6-6 and TRBJ1-2; D is unclear. The CDR3 has 12 amino acids. Germline loops: CDR1 MNHNY, CDR2 SVGAGI (reference sequence). Trimming removed 5 bases from V and 6 bases from J, with 10 bases in between. The CDR3 sequence is CASSQRRDGYTF. Written as DNA, the CDR3 is TGTGCCAGCAGTCAAAGACGGGATGGCTACACCTTC.

This chain joins TRBV28 and TRBJ2-4, with D maybe TRBD1 (7 bases). The CDR3 has 15 residues. Germline values: CDR1 MDHEN, CDR2 SYDVKM. V was clipped by 1 base and J by 4 bases, with 11 bases between them. The DNA of the CDR3 is TGTGCCAGCAGTTTATTCTCAGGGGGGAAAAACATTCAGTACTTC. Its translation: CASSLFSGGKNIQYF. Filled out from reference TRBV28 and TRBJ2-4, the complete variable domain reads DVKVTQSSRYLVKRTGEKVFLECVQDMDHENMFWYRQDPGLGLRLIYFSYDVKMKEKGDIPEGYSVSREKKERFSLILESASTNQTSMYLCASSLFSGGKNIQYFGAGTRLSVL.

This chain joins TRBV11-2 and TRBJ2-7; a weak D match, TRBD1 (6 bases). The CDR3 totals 13 residues. Germline values: CDR1 SGHAT, CDR2 FQNNGV. Trimming took 5 bases from V and 2 from J, leaving 10 bases between them. CDR3 coding DNA: TGTGCCAGCAGCCGGACAGACACCTACGAGCAGTACTTC. Amino acids: CASSRTDTYEQYF. The complete variable domain, with remaining parts taken from reference TRBV11-2 and TRBJ2-7, reads EAGVAQSPRYKIIEKRQSVAFWCNPISGHATLYWYQQILGQGPKLLIQFQNNGVVDDSQLPKDRFSAERLKGVDSTLKIQPAKLEDSAVYLCASSRTDTYEQYFGPGTRLTVT.

The chain links TRBV20-1 to TRBJ2-4; D perhaps matches TRBD1 (5 bases). The CDR3 has 13 residues. Germline loops: CDR1 DFQATT, CDR2 SNEGSKA (reference sequence). V lost 3 bases and J lost 0, with 6 bases in between. The CDR3 coding sequence is TGCAGTGCTAGTAGGGGAGCCAAAAACATTCAGTACTTC. Translating gives CSASRGAKNIQYF.

The rearrangement joins TRBV3-1 (or the pseudogene TRBV3-2) to TRBJ1-2, with a weak D call TRBD1 (6 bases). V was shortened by 4 bases and J by 0 bases, with 6 bases between the two germline ends. CDR1 is LGHDT, CDR2 YNNKEL, per germline (reference sequence). This CDR3 spans 13 amino acids. CDR3 protein: CASSRTANYGYTF. The CDR3 nucleotides are TGTGCCAGCAGCCGGACAGCTAACTATGGCTACACCTTC.

The chain couples TRBV19 to TRBJ2-3; D ambiguous. The CDR3 loop spans 15 amino acids. Germline values: CDR1 LNHDA, CDR2 SQIVND (reference sequence). Trimming pared 2 bases from V and 3 bases from J, leaving 12 bases between. This chain's CDR3 is CASSISDSRTDTQYF. In nucleotides, the CDR3 is TGTGCCAGTAGTATAAGCGACTCTCGGACAGATACGCAGTATTTT.

This clone was detected a few times. The chain couples TRBV28 to TRBJ2-3; maybe TRBD2 (5 bases). Deletions cut 5 bases from V and 7 bases from J, with 10 bases between. Germline assignment: CDR1 MDHEN and CDR2 SYDVKM. The CDR3 sequence is 12 residues long. Here the CDR3 reads CASSVERNTQYF. CDR3 nucleotide sequence: TGTGCCAGCAGTGTTGAGCGGAATACGCAGTATTTT.

The chain joins TRBV19 to TRBJ1-4, with D possibly matching TRBD1 (5 bases). CDR1 and CDR2 (germline): LNHDA, SQIVND (reference sequence). Trimming removed 3 bases at V and 16 bases at J, with 15 bases between. The CDR3 has 12 amino acids. The CDR3 DNA is TGTGCCAGTAGTATGGGCGAAGGGGCGGCGTTTTTT. As protein: CASSMGEGAAFF.

The chain carries TRBV27 and TRBJ2-7; tentatively, D is TRBD2 (6 bases). The ends were cut back, 11 bases at V and 0 bases at J, with 14 bases in the middle. Per the germline V gene, CDR1 is MNHEY and CDR2 is SMNVEV (reference sequence). The CDR3 contains 13 residues. CDR3 coding DNA: TGTGCCTCAAAAATGGGAGGCTCCTACGAGCAGTACTTC. Its protein is CASKMGGSYEQYF.

This chain links TRBV6-5 with TRBJ1-1; 9 nucleotides align to TRBD1. Germline V gene data show CDR1 as MNHEY and CDR2 as SVGAGI. This CDR3 spans 15 amino acids. V shed 5 bases and J 5 bases; nucleotides not matched to a gene: 9. DNA of the CDR3: TGTGCCAGCAGTCGACCGGGACAGGGTTCTACTGAAGCTTTCTTT. It translates to CASSRPGQGSTEAFF.

CDR3 nucleotides: TGTGCCAGCGGGGTGGACAGGAGGTACAATGAGCAGTTCTTC. Its protein product is CASGVDRRYNEQFF. The chain employs TRBV27 and TRBJ2-1; 7 bases fit TRBD1. Trimming cost V 8 bases and J 4 bases; bases outside gene matches: 8. This CDR3 spans 14 amino acids. Germline CDR1 and CDR2: MNHEY and SMNVEV (reference sequence).

This chain joins TRBV6-1 and TRBJ1-5; perhaps TRBD1 as D (6 bases). V was cut by 3 bases and J by 7 bases, with 19 bases left in between. Germline V gene data show CDR1 as MNHNS and CDR2 as SASEGT. The CDR3 covers 16 residues. The CDR3 DNA reads as TGTGCCAGCAGTGAGCACCAGACAGGCCCGGTGCAGCCCCAGCATTTT. It codes for CASSEHQTGPVQPQHF.